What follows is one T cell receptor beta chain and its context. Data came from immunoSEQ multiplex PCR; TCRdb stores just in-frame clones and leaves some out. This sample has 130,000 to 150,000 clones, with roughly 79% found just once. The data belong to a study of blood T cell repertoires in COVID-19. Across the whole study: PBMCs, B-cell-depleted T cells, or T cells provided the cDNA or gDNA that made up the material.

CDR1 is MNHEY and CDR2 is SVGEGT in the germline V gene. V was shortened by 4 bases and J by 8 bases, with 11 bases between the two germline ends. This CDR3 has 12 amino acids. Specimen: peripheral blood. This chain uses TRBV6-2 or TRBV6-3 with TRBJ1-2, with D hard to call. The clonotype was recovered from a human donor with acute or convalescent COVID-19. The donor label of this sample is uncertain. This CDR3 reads CASSSLYWGYTF. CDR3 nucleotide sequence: TGTGCCAGCAGTTCTCTATACTGGGGCTACACCTTC.